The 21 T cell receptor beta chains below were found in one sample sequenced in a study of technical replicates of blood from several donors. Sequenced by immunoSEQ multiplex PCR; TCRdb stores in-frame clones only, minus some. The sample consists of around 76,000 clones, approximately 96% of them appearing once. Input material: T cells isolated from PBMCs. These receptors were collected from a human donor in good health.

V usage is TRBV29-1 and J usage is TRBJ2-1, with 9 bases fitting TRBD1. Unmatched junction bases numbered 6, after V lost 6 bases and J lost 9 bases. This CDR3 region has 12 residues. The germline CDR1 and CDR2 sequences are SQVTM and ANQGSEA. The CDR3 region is CSVSGQGGEQFF. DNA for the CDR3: TGCAGCGTATCGGGACAGGGAGGTGAGCAGTTCTTC.

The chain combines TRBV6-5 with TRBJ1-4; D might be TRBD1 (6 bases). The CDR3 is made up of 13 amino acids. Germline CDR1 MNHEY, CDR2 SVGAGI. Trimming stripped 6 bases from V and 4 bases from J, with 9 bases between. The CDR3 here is CASRQGFNEKLFF. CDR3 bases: TGTGCCAGCAGACAGGGCTTTAATGAAAAACTGTTTTTT.

In DNA, the CDR3 is TGTGCCAGCAGCCCAGTAGGGGAGGACGGTTATGGCTACACCTTC. Its translation: CASSPVGEDGYGYTF. V gene TRBV11-2 combines with J gene TRBJ1-2, with D maybe TRBD1 (5 bases). CDR1 is SGHAT, CDR2 FQNNGV, per germline. This CDR3 spans 15 amino acids. The V gene lost 5 bases and the J gene lost 5 bases, with 18 bases spanning the gap.

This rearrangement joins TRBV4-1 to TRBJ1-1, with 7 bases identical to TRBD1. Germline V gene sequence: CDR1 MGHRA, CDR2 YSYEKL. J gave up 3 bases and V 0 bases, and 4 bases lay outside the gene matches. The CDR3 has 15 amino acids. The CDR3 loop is CASSQDSQGDTEAFF. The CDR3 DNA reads TGCGCCAGCAGCCAAGATTCTCAGGGGGACACTGAAGCTTTCTTT.

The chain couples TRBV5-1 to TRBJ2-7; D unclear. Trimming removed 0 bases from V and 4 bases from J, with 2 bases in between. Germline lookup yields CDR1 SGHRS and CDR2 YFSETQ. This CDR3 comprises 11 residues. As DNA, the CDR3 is TGCGCCAGCAGCTTGGCGTACGAGCAGTACTTC. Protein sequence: CASSLAYEQYF.

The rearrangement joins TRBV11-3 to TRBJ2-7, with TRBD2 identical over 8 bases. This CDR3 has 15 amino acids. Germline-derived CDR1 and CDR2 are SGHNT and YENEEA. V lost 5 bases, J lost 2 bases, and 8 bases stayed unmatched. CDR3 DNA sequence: TGTGCCAGCAGCAACCCTCGGGGGGGCCCCTACGAGCAGTACTTC. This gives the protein CASSNPRGGPYEQYF.

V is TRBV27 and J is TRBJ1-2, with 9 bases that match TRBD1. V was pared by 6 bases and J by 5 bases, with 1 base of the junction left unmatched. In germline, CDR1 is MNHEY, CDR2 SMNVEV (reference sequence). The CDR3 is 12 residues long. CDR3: CASRDRGYGYTF. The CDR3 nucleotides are TGTGCCAGCAGGGACAGGGGTTATGGCTACACCTTC.

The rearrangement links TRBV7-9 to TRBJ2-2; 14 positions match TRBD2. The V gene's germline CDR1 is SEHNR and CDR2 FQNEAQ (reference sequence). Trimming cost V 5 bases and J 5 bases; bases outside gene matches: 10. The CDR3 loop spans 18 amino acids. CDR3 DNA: TGTGCCAGCAGCACTAGACTAGCGGGAGGGCCGCGGACCGGGGAGCTGTTTTTT. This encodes CASSTRLAGGPRTGELFF.

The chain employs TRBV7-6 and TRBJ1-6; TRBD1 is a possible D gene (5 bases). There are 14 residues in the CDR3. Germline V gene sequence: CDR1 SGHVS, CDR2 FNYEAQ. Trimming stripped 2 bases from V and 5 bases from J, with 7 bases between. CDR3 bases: TGTGCCAGCAGCTTACAGGGTGATAATTCACCCCTCCACTTT. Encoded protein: CASSLQGDNSPLHF.

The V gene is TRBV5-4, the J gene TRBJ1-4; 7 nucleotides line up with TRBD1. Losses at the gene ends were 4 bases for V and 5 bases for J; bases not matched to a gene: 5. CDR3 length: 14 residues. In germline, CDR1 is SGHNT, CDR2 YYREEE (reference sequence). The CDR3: CASSSDRENEKLFF. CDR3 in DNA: TGTGCCAGCAGCAGTGACAGGGAGAATGAAAAACTGTTTTTT.

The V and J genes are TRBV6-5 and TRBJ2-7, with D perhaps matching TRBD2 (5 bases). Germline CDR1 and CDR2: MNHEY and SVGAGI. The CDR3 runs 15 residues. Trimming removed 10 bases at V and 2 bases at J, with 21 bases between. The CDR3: CATYSSSRGTYEQYF. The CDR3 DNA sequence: TGTGCCACCTACTCCTCCTCCCGAGGGACCTACGAGCAGTACTTC.

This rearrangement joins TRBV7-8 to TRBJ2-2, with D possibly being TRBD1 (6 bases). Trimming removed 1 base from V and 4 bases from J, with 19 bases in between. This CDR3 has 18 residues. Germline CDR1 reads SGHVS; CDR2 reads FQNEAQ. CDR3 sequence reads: CASSLGTDPSWGTGELFF. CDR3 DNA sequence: TGTGCCAGCAGCTTAGGGACAGACCCTTCTTGGGGCACCGGGGAGCTGTTTTTT.

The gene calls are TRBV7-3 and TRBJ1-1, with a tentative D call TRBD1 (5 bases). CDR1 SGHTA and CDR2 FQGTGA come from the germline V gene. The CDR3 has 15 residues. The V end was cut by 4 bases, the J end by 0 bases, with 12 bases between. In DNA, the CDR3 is TGTGCCAGCAGCTACGGAGGGGTAATGAACACTGAAGCTTTCTTT. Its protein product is CASSYGGVMNTEAFF.

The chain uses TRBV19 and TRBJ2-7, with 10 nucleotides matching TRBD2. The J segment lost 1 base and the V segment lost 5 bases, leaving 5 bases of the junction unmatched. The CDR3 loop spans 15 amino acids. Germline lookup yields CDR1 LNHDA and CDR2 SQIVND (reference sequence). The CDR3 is CASSSSGGRSYEQYF. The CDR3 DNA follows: TGTGCCAGTAGTTCTAGCGGGGGAAGGTCCTACGAGCAGTACTTC.

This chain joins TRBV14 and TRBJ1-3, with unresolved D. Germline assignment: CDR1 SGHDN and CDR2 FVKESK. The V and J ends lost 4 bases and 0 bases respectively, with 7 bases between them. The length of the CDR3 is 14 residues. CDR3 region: CASSPRSSGNTIYF. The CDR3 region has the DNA TGTGCCAGCAGCCCCCGTTCCTCTGGAAACACCATATATTTT.

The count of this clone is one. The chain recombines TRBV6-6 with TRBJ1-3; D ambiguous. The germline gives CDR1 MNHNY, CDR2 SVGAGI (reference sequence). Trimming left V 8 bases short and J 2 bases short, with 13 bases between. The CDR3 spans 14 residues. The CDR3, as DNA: TGTGCCAGCCTTGAGTGGGGAGCTGGAAACACCATATATTTT. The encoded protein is CASLEWGAGNTIYF.

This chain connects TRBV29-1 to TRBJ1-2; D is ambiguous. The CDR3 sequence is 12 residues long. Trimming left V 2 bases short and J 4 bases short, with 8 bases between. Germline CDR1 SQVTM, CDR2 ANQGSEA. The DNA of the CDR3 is TGCAGCGTTGAACTCTTCTCCTATGGCTACACCTTC. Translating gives CSVELFSYGYTF.

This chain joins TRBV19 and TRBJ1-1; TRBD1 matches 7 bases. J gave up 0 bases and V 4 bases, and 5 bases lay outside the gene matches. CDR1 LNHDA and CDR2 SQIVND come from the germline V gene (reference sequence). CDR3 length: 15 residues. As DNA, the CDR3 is TGTGCCAGTAGTACCGAGGGACAGTTGAACACTGAAGCTTTCTTT. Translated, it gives CASSTEGQLNTEAFF.

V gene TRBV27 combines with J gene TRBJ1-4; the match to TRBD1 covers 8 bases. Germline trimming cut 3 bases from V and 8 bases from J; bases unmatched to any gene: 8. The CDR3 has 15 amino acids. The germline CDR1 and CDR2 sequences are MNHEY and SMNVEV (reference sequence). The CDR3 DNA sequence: TGTGCCAGCAGTTTCGGACAGGGTGTCGGGGAAAAACTGTTTTTT. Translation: CASSFGQGVGEKLFF.

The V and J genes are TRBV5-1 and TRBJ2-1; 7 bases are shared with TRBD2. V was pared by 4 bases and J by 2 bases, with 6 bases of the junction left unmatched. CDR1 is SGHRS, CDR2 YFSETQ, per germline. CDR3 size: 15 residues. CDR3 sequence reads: CASSPLAETYNEQFF. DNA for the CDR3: TGCGCCAGCAGCCCCCTAGCGGAGACCTACAATGAGCAGTTCTTC. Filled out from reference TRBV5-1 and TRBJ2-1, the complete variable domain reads KAGVTQTPRYLIKTRGQQVTLSCSPISGHRSVSWYQQTPGQGLQFLFEYFSETQRNKGNFPGRFSGRQFSNSRSEMNVSTLELGDSALYLCASSPLAETYNEQFFGPGTRLTVL.

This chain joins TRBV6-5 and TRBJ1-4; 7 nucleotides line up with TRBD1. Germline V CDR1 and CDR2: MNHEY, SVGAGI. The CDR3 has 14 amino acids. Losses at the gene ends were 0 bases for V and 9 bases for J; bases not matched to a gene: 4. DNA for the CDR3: TGTGCCAGCAGTTACTCGAGGGACAGCCAAAAACTGTTTTTT. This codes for CASSYSRDSQKLFF.